One sample yielded the 25 T cell receptor beta chains listed below, sequenced in a study of regulatory T cells in long-lasting Graves disease (dated by TCRdb to 2020 to 2022). Per the publication, the time point label means: newly diagnosed GD, antithyroid drugs for less than 3 months. RNA was extracted from PBMCs in TRIzol for both TCR sequencing and RNA sequencing. The library relied on multiplex PCR. Sequencing relied on an Illumina HiSeq 4000. To build TCR beta libraries, CDR3 regions were amplified by Arm-PCR using iRepertoire HTBI primers. Through fastp at Q25 and MiXCR, TCRdb rebuilt clones from the public reads, retaining in-frame beta chains. Rows with one shared CDR3 protein collapse into an entry with the most common genes and DNA. The sample table holds over 400,000 distinct CDR3 sequences, of which around 15% were seen once. Around a sixth of the sample comes from the top ten. This sample was shared with a second study, whose subject was T cells in Graves' hyperthyroidism and ophthalmopathy.

The source material was peripheral blood mononuclear cells (PBMCs), sampled at new diagnosis, from a patient treated with antithyroid drugs. Receptors were obtained from a woman aged 45-65 years with Graves disease. Donor details come from another sample of the same person, matched by shared clones.

This sequence joins TRBV5-5 and TRBJ2-7, with D perhaps given as TRBD1 or TRBD2 (5 bases each). The CDR3 is 16 amino acids. The V gene lost 0 bases and the J gene lost 2 bases, with 15 bases spanning the gap. The V gene's germline CDR1 is SGHKS and CDR2 YYEKEE (reference sequence). The DNA for the CDR3 is TGTGCCAGCAGCTTGGTCAAGGGACCGCTCCCCTACGAGCAGTACTTC. This sequence encodes CASSLVKGPLPYEQYF.

Of note for this clonotype: This may come from a read error, since a much larger clone is one base off. The chain couples TRBV7-8 to TRBJ1-5; D not certain. The CDR3 has 14 amino acids. V dropped 6 bases and J dropped 6 bases, with 15 bases sitting between them. Germline-derived CDR1 and CDR2 are SGHVS and FQNEAQ. The CDR3 is CASREPGIPQPQHF. CDR3 nucleotides: TGTGCCAGCAGGGAACCAGGAATCCCTCAGCCCCAGCATTTT.

Worth noting for this clonotype: Because it lacks the conserved phenylalanine or tryptophan at the end, this CDR3 is likely a read error. The chain joins TRBV3-1 to TRBJ2-1; D gene ambiguous. The CDR3 is 17 amino acids. Looked up from germline, CDR1 is LGHDT and CDR2 is YNNKEL (reference sequence). V lost 4 bases and J lost 2, with 18 bases in between. In DNA, the CDR3 is TGTGCCAGCAGCCTCGGCCCCGTGTGGGGAACCTACAATGAGCAGTTCCTC. This translates into CASSLGPVWGTYNEQFL.

The table lists this clonotype with many counts. This rearrangement joins TRBV15 to TRBJ2-1; 9 nucleotides agree with TRBD2. This CDR3 comprises 17 residues. The trim removed 3 bases at V and 4 bases at J, leaving 10 bases unmatched. Germline-derived CDR1 and CDR2 are LNHNV and YYDKDF (reference sequence). The DNA of the CDR3 is TGTGCCACCAGCAGCCCCAAGACTAGCGGATCATACAATGAGCAGTTCTTC. Translating gives CATSSPKTSGSYNEQFF.

A few counts support this clonotype. The V and J genes are TRBV28 and TRBJ2-4, with 13 bases aligning to TRBD2. This CDR3 has 17 amino acids. Germline V gene lookup returns CDR1 MDHEN and CDR2 SYDVKM. Losses at the gene ends were 5 bases for V and 4 bases for J; bases not matched to a gene: 8. The CDR3 sequence is CASSLPRTSGSKNIQYF. CDR3 in DNA: TGTGCCAGCAGTCTCCCCCGGACTAGCGGGAGTAAAAACATTCAGTACTTC.

The chain combines TRBV6-1 with TRBJ2-1; 10 bases align to TRBD1. The trim removed 5 bases at V and 1 base at J, leaving 2 bases unmatched. The CDR3 is 15 residues long. In germline, CDR1 is MNHNS, CDR2 SASEGT. DNA for the CDR3: TGTGCCAGCAGTAAGGACAGGGGGTCCTACAATGAGCAGTTCTTC. Protein product: CASSKDRGSYNEQFF.

This clonotype was seen only a few times. The chain links TRBV30 to TRBJ2-7, with 10 positions matching TRBD1. Germline CDR1 and CDR2: GTSNPN and SVGIG (reference sequence). V lost 5 bases, J lost 3 bases, and 19 bases stayed unmatched. The CDR3 length is 18 residues. The CDR3 DNA reads TGTGCCTGGGCTCCCGACTCCGGGACAGGGGTTCCCGGCTACGAGCAGTACTTC. As protein: CAWAPDSGTGVPGYEQYF.

In this sample, this clonotype turned up many times. This chain uses TRBV28 with TRBJ1-4; no reliable D call. This CDR3 is built from 13 residues. The germline V gene has CDR1 MDHEN and CDR2 SYDVKM. The germline V and J ends were trimmed by 8 bases and 6 bases, with 13 bases remaining between them. CDR3 DNA: TGTGCCAGCTTCTCCGGCTTGGATGAAAAACTGTTTTTT. This encodes CASFSGLDEKLFF.

This clonotype was found many times. V is TRBV11-2 and J is TRBJ2-2; a possible D gene is TRBD2 (5 bases). Per the germline V gene, CDR1 is SGHAT and CDR2 is FQNNGV. This CDR3 has 14 amino acids. V was trimmed by 2 bases and J by 6 bases, leaving 10 bases between them. The CDR3 nucleotides read TGTGCCAGCAGCTTAATCGGGGTTGCCGGGGAGCTGTTTTTT. Translated: CASSLIGVAGELFF. Looking up the rest from reference TRBV11-2 and TRBJ2-2 gives the full variable domain: EAGVAQSPRYKIIEKRQSVAFWCNPISGHATLYWYQQILGQGPKLLIQFQNNGVVDDSQLPKDRFSAERLKGVDSTLKIQPAKLEDSAVYLCASSLIGVAGELFFGEGSRLTVL.

The gene calls are TRBV28 and TRBJ1-2; D is unclear. Trimming removed 6 bases at V and 3 bases at J, with 11 bases between. Germline V gives CDR1 MDHEN, CDR2 SYDVKM. The CDR3 spans 13 residues. DNA for the CDR3: TGTGCCAGCAGCCCAACCGTTTACTATGGCTACACCTTC. Translated: CASSPTVYYGYTF.

J is TRBJ1-2 and V is TRBV27, with 7 bases aligning to TRBD1. V lost 4 bases, J lost 7 bases, and 9 bases stayed unmatched. Looked up from germline, CDR1 is MNHEY and CDR2 is SMNVEV (reference sequence). This CDR3 spans 14 amino acids. Here the CDR3 reads CASSSTRDSFGYTF. In nucleotides, the CDR3 is TGTGCCAGCAGTTCTACCCGGGACAGTTTTGGCTACACCTTC.

This clonotype was recorded a few times. The chain combines TRBV7-9 with TRBJ1-4; D unclear. CDR3 size: 14 residues. The germline V gene has CDR1 SEHNR and CDR2 FQNEAQ (reference sequence). The ends were cut back, 1 base at V and 5 bases at J, with 8 bases in the middle. CDR3 nucleotide sequence: TGTGCCAGCAGCTTAGGGACGGCGAATGAAAAACTGTTTTTT. Its translation: CASSLGTANEKLFF.

This clonotype was observed a handful of times. The chain links TRBV4-1 to TRBJ2-7; 7 bases align to TRBD1. Trimming removed 4 bases from V and 0 bases from J; junction bases left unmatched: 3. Germline loops: CDR1 MGHRA, CDR2 YSYEKL. The CDR3 spans 14 residues. The CDR3 here is CASSRGQNSYEQYF. The CDR3, as DNA: TGCGCCAGCAGCCGGGGACAGAACTCCTACGAGCAGTACTTC.

This chain uses TRBV3-1 with TRBJ2-7, with 12 positions matching TRBD2. There are 15 residues in the CDR3. Germline V CDR1 and CDR2: LGHDT, YNNKEL (reference sequence). The junction had 8 bases not matched to a gene; V was cut back by 5 bases and J by 6 bases. The CDR3 loop reads CASSTLAGGPCEQYF. In nucleotides, the CDR3 is TGTGCCAGCAGCACGCTAGCGGGAGGGCCCTGCGAGCAGTACTTC.

This clonotype has ten or more counts. The chain couples TRBV7-8 to TRBJ1-1, with D possibly being TRBD1 (6 bases). CDR1 is SGHVS, CDR2 FQNEAQ, per germline. Trimming pared 1 base from V and 3 bases from J, leaving 15 bases between. This CDR3 contains 16 residues. The CDR3 bases are TGTGCCAGCAGCTTAGTGTTCGGGGGCGCGCACACTGAAGCTTTCTTT. This sequence encodes CASSLVFGGAHTEAFF. Full variable domain (missing parts from reference TRBV7-8 and TRBJ1-1): GAGVSQSPRYKVAKRGQDVALRCDPISGHVSLFWYQQALGQGPEFLTYFQNEAQLDKSGLPSDRFFAERPEGSVSTLKIQRTQQEDSAVYLCASSLVFGGAHTEAFFGQGTRLTVV.

V gene TRBV28 combines with J gene TRBJ2-7, with 14 bases lining up with TRBD2. The V segment lost 6 bases and the J segment 7 bases; nucleotides outside the gene matches: 11. Germline V CDR1 and CDR2: MDHEN, SYDVKM. CDR3 size: 16 residues. CDR3 protein: CASSQRTSGRTGEQYF. The CDR3 DNA is TGTGCCAGCAGCCAAAGGACTAGCGGGAGGACGGGGGAGCAGTACTTC.

This clonotype was seen repeatedly, ten times or more. This rearrangement joins TRBV7-9 to TRBJ2-1, with D maybe TRBD2 (5 bases). V dropped 2 bases and J dropped 4 bases, with 12 bases sitting between them. The CDR3 has 15 residues. Germline values: CDR1 SEHNR, CDR2 FQNEAQ (reference sequence). The CDR3 DNA follows: TGTGCCAGCAGCTTAATCAGCGGAGTTTACAATGAGCAGTTCTTC. Residues: CASSLISGVYNEQFF. Combining the CDR3 with reference TRBV7-9 and TRBJ2-1 gives the whole variable domain DTGVSQNPRHKITKRGQNVTFRCDPISEHNRLYWYRQTLGQGPEFLTYFQNEAQLEKSRLLSDRFSAERPKGSFSTLEIQRTEQGDSAMYLCASSLISGVYNEQFFGPGTRLTVL.

Details on this clonotype: A read error may be the cause here, since a much bigger clone is one base away. The chain uses TRBV28 and TRBJ2-7, with D possibly matching TRBD2 (5 bases). This CDR3 is built from 16 residues. Looked up from germline, CDR1 is MDHEN and CDR2 is SYDVKM. The V gene lost 2 bases and the J gene lost 0 bases, with 14 bases spanning the gap. In DNA, the CDR3 is TGTGCCAGCAGTTTAAGGGCCGGGGTAAGCTCCTACGAGCAGTACTTC. It yields the protein CASSLRAGVSSYEQYF.

This chain joins TRBV5-1 and TRBJ1-6, with D perhaps TRBD1 (5 bases). This CDR3 spans 16 amino acids. V lost 1 base, J lost 4 bases, and 12 bases lay in between. Germline V CDR1 and CDR2: SGHRS, YFSETQ. CDR3 DNA: TGCGCCAGCAGCTTGATGGGGGGTATTTATAATTCACCCCTCCACTTT. The encoded protein is CASSLMGGIYNSPLHF.

This clonotype was detected ten times or more. The J gene is TRBJ2-1, the V gene TRBV18; D possibly matches TRBD1 or TRBD2 (5 bases each). CDR3 size: 14 residues. Germline V gene lookup returns CDR1 KGHSH and CDR2 LQKENI. V was trimmed by 2 bases and J by 9 bases, leaving 14 bases between them. CDR3 bases: TGTGCCAGCTCACCAACGAACGAGGGGCCTGAGCAGTTCTTC. Its translation is CASSPTNEGPEQFF.

This clonotype has only a few counts. With a much larger clone just one base away, this may be a read error. The chain carries TRBV29-1 and TRBJ2-7; D may be TRBD2 (6 bases). The germline V and J ends were trimmed by 0 bases and 0 bases, with 15 bases remaining between them. This CDR3 comprises 16 residues. CDR1 is SQVTM, CDR2 ANQGSEA, per germline. The CDR3 region has the DNA TGCAGCGTTGAAGATAGGCTAGCGCGACACTCCTACGAGCAGTACTTC. Translated: CSVEDRLARHSYEQYF.

This clonotype has at least ten counts. This sequence joins TRBV7-9 and TRBJ2-3; D remains unclear. Germline values: CDR1 SEHNR, CDR2 FQNEAQ (reference sequence). Trimming left V 1 base short and J 2 bases short, with 13 bases between. This CDR3 has 16 amino acids. As DNA, the CDR3 is TGTGCCAGCAGCTTAGGCCGGAGCGCGGACACAGATACGCAGTATTTT. This codes for CASSLGRSADTDTQYF.

This clonotype was counted ten times or more. V and J are TRBV27 and TRBJ1-1; 7 bases line up with TRBD1. Germline trimming cut 6 bases from V and 5 bases from J; bases unmatched to any gene: 9. Germline CDR1 reads MNHEY; CDR2 reads SMNVEV (reference sequence). CDR3 size: 14 residues. The CDR3 nucleotides read TGTGCCAGCAGGACAGGGTATAGTCGGACTGAAGCTTTCTTT. It translates to CASRTGYSRTEAFF.

There are many counts of this clonotype. This chain uses TRBV2 with TRBJ1-5; 9 bases are a match to TRBD1. V dropped 7 bases and J dropped 6; count of bases not matched to a gene: 7. The CDR3 has 14 residues. CDR1 is SNHLY, CDR2 FYNNEI, per germline. In nucleotides, the CDR3 is TGTGCCAGCACGGGGACAGGGAGTGTTCAGCCCCAGCATTTT. Its protein is CASTGTGSVQPQHF.

The chain has TRBV19 and TRBJ1-1; D is undetermined. Germline V gene lookup returns CDR1 LNHDA and CDR2 SQIVND (reference sequence). The length of the CDR3 is 15 residues. With 1 base removed from V and 3 bases from J, the gap between germline ends came to 12 bases. CDR3 DNA sequence: TGTGCCAGTAGTATAGGATGGGAAGTCTACACTGAAGCTTTCTTT. Amino acid sequence: CASSIGWEVYTEAFF.